This T cell receptor (beta chain) stems from a study of OX40 agonist ivuxolimab in advanced cancers. The table lists this clone with a few counts. Its specificity is unknown. Study-wide points: Clones of CD4+ and CD8+ blood T cells grew by week 6 at doses of 0.1 to 3.0 mg/kg.

Germline CDR1 is SEHNR and CDR2 is FQNEAQ (reference sequence). Between the trimmed V and J ends, which lost 1 base and 5 bases, there was a span of 5 bases. CDR3 length equals 12 residues. Clones were read by immunoSEQ multiplex PCR, and TCRdb kept only the in-frame ones, dropping some. This table has 60,000 or so clones, 92% appearing once. The TCR sequence derives from an adult with an advanced solid tumor such as melanoma, head and neck, liver or kidney cancer. Sample: CD4+ or CD8+ T cells sorted from blood, taken in a trial of the OX40 agonist ivuxolimab. This chain joins TRBV7-9 and TRBJ1-1; D not resolved. Here the CDR3 reads CASSLVWTEAFF. DNA of the CDR3: TGTGCCAGCAGCTTAGTATGGACTGAAGCTTTCTTT.